Below are 32 T cell receptor gamma chains sequenced from a single sample in a study of gamma-delta chains in newborns, infants, children (dated by TCRdb to between 2018 and 2020). Sequencing was carried out with an Illumina MiSeq. Clonotypes were called again by TCRdb from the public reads via CATT, and duplicate nucleotide sequences were then merged into one entry. For this sample there are 1,200 or so gamma-chain clones; around three fifths appear just once. The ten biggest clones cover under 40% of the sample. The sample consisted of blood. All receptors derive from a child who was a newborn, infant or young child, either healthy, febrile or measles-vaccinated (not recorded which).

This chain links TRGV9 with TRGJ1 or TRGJ2. The J gene was missing in TCRdb and was found by matching the end of the DNA to germline. V trimming: 2 bases; J trimming: 7 bases; junction bases outside the gene matches: 5. The CDR3 loop spans 12 amino acids. Per germline, CDR1 GITISATS and CDR2 ISYDGTV (reference sequence). This CDR3 is CALWEAPYKKLF. The CDR3 nucleotides are TGTGCCTTGTGGGAGGCGCCCTATAAGAAACTCTTT.

V and J are TRGV5 and TRGJP2. TCRdb lists no J gene, so it was determined here by aligning the DNA to germline. Germline V gene data show CDR1 as VINAFY and CDR2 as YDVSNSKD. The CDR3 runs to 15 residues. J was trimmed by 1 base and V by 0 bases; bases with no gene match: 2. CDR3 sequence reads: CATWDRVSSDWIKTF. In nucleotides, the CDR3 is TGTGCCACCTGGGACAGGGTTAGTAGTGATTGGATCAAGACGTTT.

Details on this clone: The identical CDR3 is also encoded by other nucleotide sequences in the sample. The gene calls are TRGV9 and TRGJP. No J gene is reported in TCRdb; it was inferred here by comparing the DNA with germline. The CDR3 loop spans 15 amino acids. Germline loops: CDR1 GITISATS, CDR2 ISYDGTV (reference sequence). Losses at the gene ends were 0 bases for V and 11 bases for J; bases not matched to a gene: 4. The CDR3, as DNA: TGTGCCTTGTGGGAGGTGCTGCTGGGCAAAAAAATCAAGGTATTT. As protein: CALWEVLLGKKIKVF.

This clone was recorded once. The J gene is TRGJ1 or TRGJ2, the V gene TRGV9. TCRdb gives no J gene; it was assigned here by matching the DNA to germline. CDR3 size: 12 residues. Unmatched junction bases numbered 3, after V lost 1 base and J lost 6 bases. Germline CDR1 and CDR2: GITISATS and ISYDGTV (reference sequence). DNA for the CDR3: TGTGCCTTGTGGGAGGTCAGTTATAAGAAACTCTTT. This encodes CALWEVSYKKLF.

On this clone: One junction end does not reproduce the germline sequence, and a read error may be involved. The chain employs TRGV8 and TRGJ1 or TRGJ2. The J gene, left out of TCRdb, was set here by checking the DNA against germline. The CDR3 is made up of 14 amino acids. Looked up from germline, CDR1 is VENAVY and CDR2 is YDSYNSRV. In DNA, the CDR3 is TGTGCCACCTGGGATAGGCTGAATTATTGTAAGAAACTCTTT. Amino acids: CATWDRLNYCKKLF.

The chain couples TRGV9 to TRGJ1 or TRGJ2. The J gene is absent in TCRdb and was assigned here via DNA matching to germline. Trimming took 6 bases from V and 0 from J; bases not matched to a gene: 2. This CDR3 has 12 amino acids. Germline loops: CDR1 GITISATS, CDR2 ISYDGTV (reference sequence). The CDR3 protein is CALWLNYYKKLF. The CDR3 DNA follows: TGTGCCTTGTGGCTGAATTATTATAAGAAACTCTTT.

The chain has TRGV9 and TRGJ1 or TRGJ2. The J gene is not listed in TCRdb, so it was assigned here from a DNA match to germline. V was pared by 0 bases and J by 7 bases, with 6 bases of the junction left unmatched. Germline CDR1 reads GITISATS; CDR2 reads ISYDGTV (reference sequence). This CDR3 has 13 amino acids. CDR3: CALWEVRGYKKLF. CDR3 DNA sequence: TGTGCCTTGTGGGAGGTGCGGGGATATAAGAAACTCTTT.

This clone was found a few times. The sample has other DNA sequences that encode this CDR3 too. The V and J genes are TRGV9 and TRGJP. Here the J gene came from matching the DNA to germline, since TCRdb omits it. Losses at the gene ends were 2 bases for V and 3 bases for J; bases not matched to a gene: 4. This CDR3 is built from 17 residues. Germline CDR1 is GITISATS and CDR2 is ISYDGTV (reference sequence). The CDR3 protein is CALWEGTQELGKKIKVF. As DNA, the CDR3 is TGTGCCTTGTGGGAGGGTACGCAAGAGTTGGGCAAAAAAATCAAGGTATTT.

This clone has only one observation. The chain carries TRGV9 and TRGJP. No J gene was available from TCRdb, and it was assigned here by a germline match of the DNA. The CDR3 is 16 amino acids. Germline assignment: CDR1 GITISATS and CDR2 ISYDGTV (reference sequence). The junction had 11 bases not matched to a gene; V was cut back by 6 bases and J by 9 bases. CDR3 nucleotides: TGTGCCTTGTGGCGACCGACTGGGTTGGGCAAAAAAATCAAGGTATTT. It specifies CALWRPTGLGKKIKVF.

The chain couples TRGV2 to TRGJ1 or TRGJ2. The J gene comes from matching the DNA to germline here; TCRdb lacks it. The CDR3 loop spans 12 amino acids. J gave up 7 bases and V 2 bases, and 5 bases lay outside the gene matches. Germline CDR1 reads EGSNGY; CDR2 reads YDSYNSKV. The CDR3 DNA reads as TGTGCCACCTGGGACGAACAGTATAAGAAACTCTTT. The encoded protein is CATWDEQYKKLF.

The table lists this clone with a few counts. This CDR3 is also generated by other DNA sequences in the sample. The rearrangement links TRGV9 to TRGJP. The J gene, left out of TCRdb, was set here by checking the DNA against germline. The germline CDR1 and CDR2 sequences are GITISATS and ISYDGTV (reference sequence). Unmatched junction bases numbered 2, after V lost 1 base and J lost 5 bases. The CDR3 is 16 amino acids. The CDR3 spells CALWEVEELGKKIKVF. The CDR3 bases are TGTGCCTTGTGGGAGGTCGAAGAGTTGGGCAAAAAAATCAAGGTATTT.

The chain combines TRGV2 with TRGJP2. The J gene is not listed in TCRdb, so it was assigned here from a DNA match to germline. This CDR3 spans 19 amino acids. V lost 0 bases, J lost 10 bases, and 23 bases stayed unmatched. The germline V gene has CDR1 EGSNGY and CDR2 YDSYNSKV. The DNA of the CDR3 is TGTGCCACCTGGGACGGGCCTCTCCACCTGGGTTCAAAGGGTTGGATCAAGACGTTT. Residues: CATWDGPLHLGSKGWIKTF.

The rearrangement uses TRGV9 and TRGJ1 or TRGJ2. Matching the DNA to germline supplied the J gene, which TCRdb does not give. The CDR3 spans 12 residues. Germline V gene lookup returns CDR1 GITISATS and CDR2 ISYDGTV (reference sequence). The V segment lost 5 bases and the J segment 3 bases; nucleotides outside the gene matches: 4. CDR3 loop: CALWVPYYKKLF. The DNA for the CDR3 is TGTGCCTTGTGGGTCCCTTATTATAAGAAACTCTTT.

Note on this clone: The same CDR3 also results from other DNA sequences found in this sample. V usage is TRGV9 and J usage is TRGJP. No J gene is reported in TCRdb; it was inferred here by comparing the DNA with germline. There are 17 residues in the CDR3. Trimming cost V 1 base and J 5 bases; bases outside gene matches: 5. Looked up from germline, CDR1 is GITISATS and CDR2 is ISYDGTV (reference sequence). CDR3 nucleotide sequence: TGTGCCTTGTGGGAGGTTAGGGAAGAGTTGGGCAAAAAAATCAAGGTATTT. It is translated as CALWEVREELGKKIKVF.

The J gene has no call, while the V gene is TRGV9. The CDR3 sequence is 18 residues long. The germline CDR1 and CDR2 sequences are GITISATS and ISYDGTV (reference sequence). The CDR3 spells CALWEGSAGELGKKIKVF. CDR3 DNA: TGTGCCTTGTGGGAGGGCTCGGCGGGGGAGTTGGGCAAAAAAATAAAGGTATTT.

The table lists this clone with a few counts. The chain uses TRGV9 and TRGJ1 or TRGJ2. Assignment of the J gene here rests on matching the DNA to germline, because TCRdb gives none. Germline loops: CDR1 GITISATS, CDR2 ISYDGTV (reference sequence). The V gene end was trimmed by 2 bases and the J gene end by 1 base; junction bases not matched to a gene: 5. This CDR3 is built from 14 residues. The CDR3 reads CALWEDPNYYKKLF. The CDR3 DNA reads TGTGCCTTGTGGGAGGACCCTAATTATTATAAGAAACTCTTT.

As concerns this clone: The junction departs from germline at one end; a sequencing error may be responsible. V is TRGV2 and J is TRGJ1 or TRGJ2. The J gene, left out of TCRdb, was set here by checking the DNA against germline. Germline CDR1 reads EGSNGY; CDR2 reads YDSYNSKV. The CDR3 has 17 amino acids. CDR3 loop: CATWDGQAPWPYYKKLF. The CDR3 nucleotides are TGCGCCACCTGGGACGGGCAGGCCCCATGGCCTTATTATAAGAAACTCTTT.

The chain uses TRGV4 and TRGJ1 or TRGJ2. The J gene was missing in TCRdb and was found by matching the end of the DNA to germline. The CDR3 is 13 amino acids. J lost 4 bases, V lost 3 bases, and 6 bases had no gene match. The germline V gene encodes CDR1 EGSTGY and CDR2 YDSYTSSV. CDR3 nucleotides: TGTGCCACCTGGGATTGGACCTATTATAAGAAACTCTTT. Its protein product is CATWDWTYYKKLF.

Points on this clone: Other DNA sequences within the sample encode an identical CDR3. The chain employs TRGV9 and TRGJP. The J gene, missing from TCRdb, was assigned here through DNA to germline matching. Germline V CDR1 and CDR2: GITISATS, ISYDGTV (reference sequence). The CDR3 is 15 residues long. V shed 1 base and J 9 bases; nucleotides not matched to a gene: 3. DNA for the CDR3: TGTGCCTTGTGGGAGGTTGCGTTGGGCAAAAAAATCAAGGTATTT. Its translation: CALWEVALGKKIKVF.

This clone was observed a few times. The same CDR3 arises from other DNA sequences in this sample as well. The chain carries TRGV9 and TRGJP. The J gene comes from matching the DNA to germline here; TCRdb lacks it. V lost 2 bases, J lost 4 bases, and 2 bases stayed unmatched. The germline gives CDR1 GITISATS, CDR2 ISYDGTV (reference sequence). The CDR3 is 16 residues long. For the CDR3, the DNA is TGTGCCTTGTGGGAGGGTCAAGAGTTGGGCAAAAAAATCAAGGTATTT. Its translation is CALWEGQELGKKIKVF.

This clone is deemed large (0.1 to 1%). The same CDR3 can be traced to other DNA sequences in this sample. The V gene is TRGV9, the J gene TRGJP. Here the J gene came from matching the DNA to germline, since TCRdb omits it. The CDR3 contains 16 residues. The germline V gene has CDR1 GITISATS and CDR2 ISYDGTV (reference sequence). The J segment lost 4 bases and the V segment lost 3 bases, leaving 3 bases of the junction unmatched. The CDR3, as DNA: TGTGCCTTGTGGGAGACCCAAGAGTTGGGCAAAAAAATCAAGGTATTT. It codes for CALWETQELGKKIKVF.

V and J are TRGV9 and TRGJP. The J gene, missing from TCRdb, was assigned here through DNA to germline matching. Germline V gene data show CDR1 as GITISATS and CDR2 as ISYDGTV (reference sequence). The length of the CDR3 is 17 residues. After removal of 0 bases from V and 7 bases from J, the junction contained 6 bases not matched to a gene. The CDR3 sequence: CALWEVYVELGKKIKVF. The DNA for the CDR3 is TGTGCCTTGTGGGAGGTGTATGTGGAGTTGGGCAAAAAAATCAAGGTATTT.

This clone was seen a handful of times. Within the sample, other DNA sequences also encode this same CDR3. V usage is TRGV9 and J usage is TRGJP. The J gene, absent from TCRdb, was called here by matching the DNA to germline. The CDR3 contains 17 residues. Trimming took 0 bases from V and 4 from J; bases not matched to a gene: 3. Germline loops: CDR1 GITISATS, CDR2 ISYDGTV (reference sequence). CDR3 protein: CALWEVTQELGKKIKVF. Written as DNA, the CDR3 is TGTGCCTTGTGGGAGGTGACCCAAGAGTTGGGCAAAAAAATCAAGGTATTT.

For this clone: The same CDR3 arises from other DNA sequences in this sample as well. J gene calling gave no result, while the V gene is TRGV9. Germline V lookup: CDR1 GITISATS, CDR2 ISYDGTV (reference sequence). The CDR3 is made up of 14 amino acids. CDR3 sequence (DNA): TGTGCCTTGTGGGCAGAGTTGGGCAAAAAAATAAAGGTATTT. This encodes CALWAELGKKIKVF.

The rearrangement uses TRGV2 and TRGJ1 or TRGJ2. The J gene, absent from TCRdb, was called here by matching the DNA to germline. This CDR3 region has 12 residues. After removal of 0 bases from V and 12 bases from J, the junction contained 8 bases not matched to a gene. Germline V gene data show CDR1 as EGSNGY and CDR2 as YDSYNSKV. The CDR3 DNA reads TGTGCCACCTGGGACGGGCCTGATGGGAAACTCTTT. As protein: CATWDGPDGKLF.

About this clone: Other DNA sequences in this specimen translate into the identical CDR3. The gene calls are TRGV9 and TRGJ1 or TRGJ2. TCRdb leaves out the J gene; it was filled in here by matching the DNA to germline. CDR3 length equals 11 residues. Germline V gene lookup returns CDR1 GITISATS and CDR2 ISYDGTV (reference sequence). V lost 5 bases to trimming and J lost 3 bases; unmatched junction nucleotides: 1. The CDR3 DNA reads as TGTGCCTTGTGGGTTTATTATAAGAAACTCTTT. Its protein product is CALWVYYKKLF.

The gene calls are TRGV9 and TRGJ1 or TRGJ2. TCRdb records no J gene; here it was assigned by comparing the DNA to germline. CDR3 length: 10 amino acids. Germline V gene sequence: CDR1 GITISATS, CDR2 ISYDGTV (reference sequence). Trimming took 12 bases from V and 8 from J; bases not matched to a gene: 10. This CDR3 is CAPEGHKKLF. In DNA form, the CDR3 reads TGTGCCCCGGAAGGTCATAAGAAACTCTTT.

This chain uses TRGV9 with TRGJP. As TCRdb names no J gene, one was assigned here on the basis of a DNA match to germline. Germline V gene lookup returns CDR1 GITISATS and CDR2 ISYDGTV (reference sequence). V lost 0 bases, J lost 9 bases, and 14 bases stayed unmatched. The CDR3 length is 19 residues. CDR3 amino acids: CALWEVPISQGLGKKIKVF. As DNA, the CDR3 is TGTGCCTTGTGGGAGGTGCCAATATCCCAGGGGTTGGGCAAAAAAATCAAGGTATTT.

The V call is TRGV9, the J call TRGJP. Here the J gene was assigned by germline matching of the DNA, as TCRdb has none. The ends lost 6 bases at V and 5 bases at J; junction bases unmatched: 4. Germline CDR1 GITISATS, CDR2 ISYDGTV (reference sequence). The CDR3 covers 15 residues. In nucleotides, the CDR3 is TGTGCCTTGTGGATCAAAGAGTTGGGCAAAAAAATCAAGGTATTT. Its translation is CALWIKELGKKIKVF.

CDR3 nucleotide sequence: TGTGCCACCTGGGATGGGCCCACTGGTTGGTTCAAGATATTT. Translating it yields CATWDGPTGWFKIF. The chain is built from TRGV4 and TRGJP1. The J gene, absent from TCRdb, was called here by matching the DNA to germline. Trimming at V came to 0 bases and at J to 3 bases, leaving 1 base not matched to a gene. Per the germline V gene, CDR1 is EGSTGY and CDR2 is YDSYTSSV. The CDR3 spans 14 residues.

V is TRGV2 and J is TRGJ1 or TRGJ2. As TCRdb names no J gene, one was assigned here on the basis of a DNA match to germline. Per the germline V gene, CDR1 is EGSNGY and CDR2 is YDSYNSKV. J lost 7 bases, V lost 0 bases, and 6 bases had no gene match. This CDR3 is built from 13 residues. The CDR3 DNA is TGTGCCACCTGGGACGGGCGCCGATATAAGAAACTCTTT. It yields the protein CATWDGRRYKKLF.

This clone was seen a single time. As DNA, the CDR3 is TGTGCCTTGTGGGAGCCCAATAACAAACTCTTT. Amino acid sequence: CALWEPNNKLF. No J gene call was made, and the V gene is TRGV9. This CDR3 region has 11 residues. From germline, CDR1 is GITISATS and CDR2 ISYDGTV (reference sequence).